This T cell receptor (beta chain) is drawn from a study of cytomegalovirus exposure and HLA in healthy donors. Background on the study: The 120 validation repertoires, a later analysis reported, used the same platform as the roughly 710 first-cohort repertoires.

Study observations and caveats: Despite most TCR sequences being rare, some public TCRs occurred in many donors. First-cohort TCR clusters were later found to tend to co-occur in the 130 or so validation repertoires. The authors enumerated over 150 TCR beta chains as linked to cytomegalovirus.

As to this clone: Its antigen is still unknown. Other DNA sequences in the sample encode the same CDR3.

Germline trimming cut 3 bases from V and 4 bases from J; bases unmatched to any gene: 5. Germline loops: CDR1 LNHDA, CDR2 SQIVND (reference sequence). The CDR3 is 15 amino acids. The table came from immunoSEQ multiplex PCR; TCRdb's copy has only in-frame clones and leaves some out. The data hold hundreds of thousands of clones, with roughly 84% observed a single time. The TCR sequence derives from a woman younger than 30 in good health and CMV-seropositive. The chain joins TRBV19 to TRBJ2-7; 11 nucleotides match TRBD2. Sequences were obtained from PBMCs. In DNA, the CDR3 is TGTGCCAGTAGTATCGGTACTAGCGGGAGTTACGAGCAGTACTTC. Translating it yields CASSIGTSGSYEQYF.